The TCR beta chain described here comes from a study of shared clonotypes between healthy human individuals (dated by TCRdb to about 2020). General notes on the study: The cohort included three men and a couple of women between 18 and 49 years of age. For each donor, CD4 naive and CD4 memory were each given three plates, CD8 naive was given two plates, and CD8 memory was given one plate. To estimate repertoire size and how much clonotypes are shared between individuals, the study performed deep sequencing of blood TCR repertoires from five healthy adults. Different laboratories and diverse techniques were used to prepare libraries and sequence TCR repertoires, to increase sequencing depth and limit assay-specific biases. Leukapheresis yielded between about 0.94 and 9.5 billion PBMCs per donor.

Healthy HIV-negative adults with no recently reported acute infections or vaccinations were included as donors. Only Caucasian adults living in Nashville, Tennessee, USA were represented among the donors. CD4+ T cells were enriched by magnetic negative selection; naive cells were then positively selected on CD45RA, and the negative fraction formed the memory subset. Blood was obtained by leukapheresis, after which PBMCs were separated by Ficoll-Histopaque density gradient centrifugation and cryopreserved in liquid nitrogen vapor phase. Analytical flow cytometry was used to check the purity and quantity of every magnetically sorted T cell population. Each sorted fraction had its genomic DNA isolated and then quantified by UV absorbance on a Nanodrop 2000c. With respect to this clone: The antigen it binds to is not known. No much larger clonotype is one base removed from it; base qualities were not supplied.

The germline V gene (reference sequence) sets CDR1 to LNHDA and CDR2 to SQIVND. From the cysteine through the phenylalanine, the CDR3 covers 15 amino acids. Left in the record is the CDR3 DNA by itself, 45 bases read in frame from the first base. The junction carries 12 bases between V and J, which are trimmed by 3 bases and 3 bases respectively. TCR CDR3 regions were amplified from genomic DNA by multiplex PCR using the deep immunoSEQ assay. Extracted genomic DNA from each cell subset was spread evenly across all wells of several immunoSEQ 96-well plates, with each plate serving as a replicate. Each replicate PCR for sorted subsets received about 200 ng genomic DNA, equal to roughly 33,000 T cell genomes. The purified libraries were quantified using a Qubit 3.0 fluorometer, sized with a Bioanalyzer 2100, and then quantified again using the KAPA Library Quantification kit. Every immunoSEQ 96-well plate was sequenced on a separate single-read 150-cycle Illumina NextSeq 550 flow cell. The published analysis was carried out like this. Because only junctional sequences without quality scores were contained in the immunoSEQ output, filtering matching that applied to full-length reads could not be performed. To assign V/J genes and CDR3, sequences were annotated using PyIR, a Python wrapper for IgBLAST v1.9, with IMGT germline references. Reads with weak V/J assignments (E-value above 1e-6), missing CDR3, stop codons, out-of-frame junctions, or ambiguous translated residues were removed. V3J clonotypes were defined as sequences sharing an identical inferred V gene, J gene, and CDR3 amino acid sequence. To compute the percentage overlap between repertoires, the number of shared unique clonotypes was divided by the size of the smaller repertoire. Repertoire richness was assessed with RTK rarefaction, the Chao1 estimator, and Recon v2.1 estimates of unobserved clonotypes. OLGA was used to compute generation probabilities for all TCRbeta clonotypes that the gDNA method yielded from four donors. The table comes from immuneACCESS by way of TCRdb, which keeps in-frame sequences with V and J called. Part of the clones is missing from these tables; in studies checked, under half for an unresolved V gene and the rest for unknown reasons. The D gene and trimming were derived from the DNA, and the V and J assignments and clone size from that table. The sample records over 2 million clones, around 95% of which are singletons. The ten largest make up 0.1% to 0.15% of the sample.

General study outcomes and caveats: The genetic and exposure-history diversity represented was limited by the small number of donors. Pairwise subsampling led to the expectation that sequencing depth would affect the degree of clonotype sharing among donors. Incomplete sequencing was indicated by rarefaction of sorted-subset datasets, despite the large sequencing depth. Naive subsets generally had larger estimated clonotype richness than memory subsets. Only blood was sampled, and tissue TCR repertoires likely differ from those in blood. Approximately 4.8% of naive CD4, around 3.6% of naive CD8, about 2.1% of memory CD4, and less than 0.45% of memory CD8 clonotypes were shared across several donors. Compared with non-shared clonotypes, the clonotypes found in all four sorted-subset donors had higher generation probabilities.

The chain is assembled from TRBV19 and TRBJ1-5; matching of 6 bases hints at TRBD1 as the D gene. The receptor's source is a man younger than 35 in good health. Sequenced sample: naive CD4+ T cells sorted from blood. The intended sense of this specimen's cell subset or site label: CD45RA+ positively selected. At the DNA level, the sequence is TGTGCCAGTAGTATCCGGGGGGCCTACAATCAGCCCCAGCATTTT. The translation is CASSIRGAYNQPQHF.